The rows below give T cell receptor beta chains drawn from one sample of a study of blood T cells in healthy people across ages. TCRdb independently ran MiXCR on the 5' RACE reads; one entry per CDR3 protein. The data hold 800,000 to 1,000,000 distinct CDR3 sequences, with about 48% observed a single time. The specimen was blood. The receptors here all came from a man younger than 40 in good health. The CDR3 runs from the conserved cysteine through the conserved F or W. The order of the fields is D gene, clone size, J gene, V gene, CDR3 DNA, CDR3 protein. A D gene is named only where the DNA matches it firmly. Size is stated for part of the rows, as once, few or many counts, or as a class when the clone is expanded.

d_gene: -
abundance: -
j_gene: TRBJ2-3
v_gene: TRBV27
CDR3nt: TGTGCCAGCAACTTTGAGACTAGTTCTAAGGCAGATACGCAGTATTTT
CDR3aa: CASNFETSSKADTQYF

d_gene: -
abundance: -
j_gene: TRBJ2-6
v_gene: TRBV4-2
CDR3nt: TGTGCCAGCAGCCAAGATAGGCGGTCGGGGGCCAACGTCCTGACTTTC
CDR3aa: CASSQDRRSGANVLTF

d_gene: TRBD1
abundance: -
j_gene: TRBJ2-3
v_gene: TRBV20-1
CDR3nt: TGCAGTGCTAGAGCTAGGACAGGGGCAAGGGGGACTAGCACAGATACGCAGTATTTT
CDR3aa: CSARARTGARGTSTDTQYF

d_gene: TRBD2
abundance: few
j_gene: TRBJ2-3
v_gene: TRBV20-1
CDR3nt: TGCAGTGCTAGAGATATTATGTTGCGGGGGAGCACAGATACGCAGTATTTT
CDR3aa: CSARDIMLRGSTDTQYF

d_gene: -
abundance: -
j_gene: TRBJ1-4
v_gene: TRBV4-1
CDR3nt: TGCGCCAGCAGCCAAGATGAACTTCCAGGGGAAAAACTGTTTTTT
CDR3aa: CASSQDELPGEKLFF

d_gene: -
abundance: few
j_gene: TRBJ1-2
v_gene: TRBV20-1
CDR3nt: TGCAGTGCTAGGGGGGGTACCAACTATGGCTACACCTTC
CDR3aa: CSARGGTNYGYTF

d_gene: TRBD1
abundance: -
j_gene: TRBJ2-1
v_gene: TRBV13
CDR3nt: TGTGCCAGCAGCTTCTCGGGACAGGGGGCGTACAATGAGCAGTTCTTC
CDR3aa: CASSFSGQGAYNEQFF

d_gene: TRBD1
abundance: -
j_gene: TRBJ2-7
v_gene: TRBV20-1
CDR3nt: TGCAGTGCTTCGACAGGGCCCTCCTACAATGAGCAGTACTTC
CDR3aa: CSASTGPSYNEQYF

d_gene: TRBD2
abundance: few
j_gene: TRBJ2-3
v_gene: TRBV5-4
CDR3nt: TGTGCCAGCAGCTTAGGACTAGCGGGGGCCTCTAGCACAGATACGCAGTATTTT
CDR3aa: CASSLGLAGASSTDTQYF

d_gene: -
abundance: once
j_gene: TRBJ2-7
v_gene: TRBV6-1
CDR3nt: TGTGCCAGCAGTGCCTTCGGGCTTTCCTACGAGCAGTACTTC
CDR3aa: CASSAFGLSYEQYF

d_gene: -
abundance: -
j_gene: TRBJ2-7
v_gene: TRBV20-1
CDR3nt: TGCAGTGCTCAGACACAGGACTCCTACGAGCAGTACTTC
CDR3aa: CSAQTQDSYEQYF

d_gene: TRBD1
abundance: -
j_gene: TRBJ2-7
v_gene: TRBV9
CDR3nt: TGTGCCAGCAGCGTCGACAGGGGCCACGAGCAGTACTTC
CDR3aa: CASSVDRGHEQYF

d_gene: -
abundance: -
j_gene: TRBJ2-1
v_gene: TRBV28
CDR3nt: TGTGCCAGCACCTCCCCTAAGATGAATGAGCAGTTCTTC
CDR3aa: CASTSPKMNEQFF

d_gene: TRBD1
abundance: few
j_gene: TRBJ1-1
v_gene: TRBV4-3
CDR3nt: TGCGCCAGCAGCCAGGAGGGACAGGGGGCGGCGAGTGCTGAAGCTTTCTTT
CDR3aa: CASSQEGQGAASAEAFF

d_gene: -
abundance: -
j_gene: TRBJ1-5
v_gene: TRBV6-2/TRBV6-3
CDR3nt: TGTGCCAGCAGTTACGAGGGTAGGAACAATCAGCCCCAGCATTTT
CDR3aa: CASSYEGRNNQPQHF

d_gene: -
abundance: -
j_gene: TRBJ2-7
v_gene: TRBV5-1
CDR3nt: TGCGCCAGCAGCTTCTCGGCGGGCCTTAGCTCCTACGAGCAGTACTTC
CDR3aa: CASSFSAGLSSYEQYF

d_gene: -
abundance: -
j_gene: TRBJ2-1
v_gene: TRBV4-3
CDR3nt: TGCGCCAGCAGCCAAGATTGGGGAGCTGAGCAGTTCTTC
CDR3aa: CASSQDWGAEQFF

d_gene: -
abundance: -
j_gene: TRBJ2-7
v_gene: TRBV7-9
CDR3nt: TGTGCCAGCAGCTTAGCGCAACCCTACGAGCAGTACTTC
CDR3aa: CASSLAQPYEQYF

d_gene: TRBD1
abundance: few
j_gene: TRBJ2-7
v_gene: TRBV6-6
CDR3nt: TGTGCCAGCAATCTGGGACAGGGCCTCTACGAGCAGTACTTC
CDR3aa: CASNLGQGLYEQYF

d_gene: -
abundance: few
j_gene: TRBJ2-7
v_gene: TRBV12-3/TRBV12-4
CDR3nt: TGTGCCAGCACTCCCTACCCGGGACAAACCTACGAGCAGTACTTC
CDR3aa: CASTPYPGQTYEQYF

d_gene: -
abundance: many
j_gene: TRBJ1-4
v_gene: TRBV3-1
CDR3nt: TGTGCCAGCAGCCGCGGACCTAATGAAAAACTGTTTTTT
CDR3aa: CASSRGPNEKLFF

d_gene: TRBD1
abundance: once
j_gene: TRBJ2-2
v_gene: TRBV6-6
CDR3nt: TGTGCCAGCAGTTACCCGACCGGGACAGGGGGCACCGGGGAGCTGTTTTTT
CDR3aa: CASSYPTGTGGTGELFF

d_gene: -
abundance: -
j_gene: TRBJ1-1
v_gene: TRBV5-1
CDR3nt: TGCGCCAGCAGCTTTTATCCGAGGGAGAACACTGAAGCTTTCTTT
CDR3aa: CASSFYPRENTEAFF

d_gene: -
abundance: many
j_gene: TRBJ2-7
v_gene: TRBV3-1
CDR3nt: TGTGCCAGCACGAGGGGTTCCTACGAGCAGTACTTC
CDR3aa: CASTRGSYEQYF

d_gene: -
abundance: -
j_gene: TRBJ1-5
v_gene: TRBV2
CDR3nt: TGTGCCAGCAGTGCAGACTATAGCAATCAGCCCCAGCATTTT
CDR3aa: CASSADYSNQPQHF

d_gene: -
abundance: -
j_gene: TRBJ2-3
v_gene: TRBV12-3/TRBV12-4
CDR3nt: TGTGCCAGCAGTCCGAGCGGAGCAGCGCAGTATTTT
CDR3aa: CASSPSGAAQYF

d_gene: TRBD1
abundance: -
j_gene: TRBJ1-2
v_gene: TRBV10-3
CDR3nt: TGTGCCATCAGTGACCAAGGACAGGGGGCGATGGTTCCCTACACCTTC
CDR3aa: CAISDQGQGAMVPYTF

d_gene: -
abundance: few
j_gene: TRBJ2-7
v_gene: TRBV7-2
CDR3nt: TGTGCCAGCAGCTTAGAGGGTTCGAACGAGCAGTACTTC
CDR3aa: CASSLEGSNEQYF

d_gene: -
abundance: -
j_gene: TRBJ2-1
v_gene: TRBV29-1
CDR3nt: TGCAGCGTTGACAGGGGCGGGGAGACCCAGTTCTTC
CDR3aa: CSVDRGGETQFF

d_gene: -
abundance: -
j_gene: TRBJ2-7
v_gene: TRBV9
CDR3nt: TGTGCCAGCAGCGCTTATCCGGACACCTCCGGCGAGCAGTACTTC
CDR3aa: CASSAYPDTSGEQYF

d_gene: TRBD1
abundance: -
j_gene: TRBJ2-6
v_gene: TRBV24-1
CDR3nt: TGTGCCACCAGTGACAGGACAGGGGGTAGTGGGGCCAACGTCCTGACTTTC
CDR3aa: CATSDRTGGSGANVLTF

d_gene: TRBD2
abundance: -
j_gene: TRBJ2-1
v_gene: TRBV5-1
CDR3nt: TGCGCCAGCAGCTTGGTAGCGGGGGGCACGGGTGAGCAGTTCTTC
CDR3aa: CASSLVAGGTGEQFF

d_gene: -
abundance: many
j_gene: TRBJ2-6
v_gene: TRBV7-2
CDR3nt: TGTGCCAGCAGTCTTAGCCAAGGAGGCTCTGGGGCCAACGTCCTGACTTTC
CDR3aa: CASSLSQGGSGANVLTF

d_gene: TRBD2
abundance: few
j_gene: TRBJ2-4
v_gene: TRBV7-2
CDR3nt: TGTGCCAGCAGCTTACTCGGCGGGGGGTTAGCCAAAAACATTCAGTACTTC
CDR3aa: CASSLLGGGLAKNIQYF

d_gene: -
abundance: -
j_gene: TRBJ2-3
v_gene: TRBV7-2
CDR3nt: TGTGCCAGCAGCTTAGATCGGTATACCCAAGCTACGCAGTATTTT
CDR3aa: CASSLDRYTQATQYF

d_gene: TRBD2
abundance: -
j_gene: TRBJ2-3
v_gene: TRBV4-2
CDR3nt: TGTGCCAGCAGCCAAGCCCCAGGGACTAGCGCGAGCACAGATACGCAGTATTTT
CDR3aa: CASSQAPGTSASTDTQYF

d_gene: -
abundance: -
j_gene: TRBJ2-3
v_gene: TRBV7-2
CDR3nt: TGTGCCAGCAGCTCGGGGGTGGTGGGACCGGGCCGAAAAGTTTATACGCAGTATTTT
CDR3aa: CASSSGVVGPGRKVYTQYF

d_gene: -
abundance: -
j_gene: TRBJ2-2
v_gene: TRBV4-3
CDR3nt: TGCGCCAGCAGCCAAGATTTTGGCAGTTCGAACACCGGGGAGCTGTTTTTT
CDR3aa: CASSQDFGSSNTGELFF

d_gene: TRBD2
abundance: -
j_gene: TRBJ2-3
v_gene: TRBV7-3
CDR3nt: TGTGCCAGCAGCGCCGGACTAGCGGGGGACACAGATACGCAGTATTTT
CDR3aa: CASSAGLAGDTDTQYF

d_gene: -
abundance: -
j_gene: TRBJ2-7
v_gene: TRBV9
CDR3nt: TGTGCCAGCAGCCCCGACATATCACCCTACGAGCAGTACTTC
CDR3aa: CASSPDISPYEQYF

d_gene: TRBD2
abundance: -
j_gene: TRBJ2-2
v_gene: TRBV6-5
CDR3nt: TGTGCCAGCAGTTACGGGTTCGGGGGGACGAACACCGGGGAGCTGTTTTTT
CDR3aa: CASSYGFGGTNTGELFF

d_gene: -
abundance: -
j_gene: TRBJ1-1
v_gene: TRBV12-3/TRBV12-4
CDR3nt: TGTGCCAGCAGGGCGACAGCTTACACTGAAGCTTTCTTT
CDR3aa: CASRATAYTEAFF

d_gene: -
abundance: -
j_gene: TRBJ1-5
v_gene: TRBV7-2
CDR3nt: TGTGCCAGCAGCTTAGAAGCCCGGGGGTCCTTTAGCAATCAGCCCCAGCATTTT
CDR3aa: CASSLEARGSFSNQPQHF

d_gene: -
abundance: -
j_gene: TRBJ2-7
v_gene: TRBV20-1
CDR3nt: TGCAGTGCCCTGACCGAGACAGGCGTGTACGAGCAGTACTTC
CDR3aa: CSALTETGVYEQYF

d_gene: -
abundance: -
j_gene: TRBJ2-7
v_gene: TRBV27
CDR3nt: TGTGCCAGCAGTTTAACAGAGAGCTTAGGGGGTGCCCAGTACTTC
CDR3aa: CASSLTESLGGAQYF

d_gene: -
abundance: few
j_gene: TRBJ1-4
v_gene: TRBV20-1
CDR3nt: TGCAGTGCGCCTTGGCGTGGAACTAATGAAAAACTGTTTTTT
CDR3aa: CSAPWRGTNEKLFF

d_gene: TRBD2
abundance: -
j_gene: TRBJ2-1
v_gene: TRBV6-2/TRBV6-3
CDR3nt: TGTGCCAGCACCCCCTGGACTAGCGGGGCTGCCAGCTCCTACAATGAGCAGTTCTTC
CDR3aa: CASTPWTSGAASSYNEQFF

d_gene: TRBD1
abundance: -
j_gene: TRBJ2-3
v_gene: TRBV6-5
CDR3nt: TGTGCCAGTCAAAGAGGGGGCAGCTTAGATACGCAGTATTTT
CDR3aa: CASQRGGSLDTQYF

d_gene: TRBD2
abundance: -
j_gene: TRBJ2-1
v_gene: TRBV6-2/TRBV6-3
CDR3nt: TGTGCCAGCGGTTCGGGGACTAGCGGGCCTTCCTACAATGAGCAGTTCTTC
CDR3aa: CASGSGTSGPSYNEQFF